This T cell receptor (beta chain) comes out of a study of T cells after posttransplantation cyclophosphamide. Findings and limits, study-wide: Recipient CMV seropositivity and CMV reactivation strongly tracked TRB clonality. Blood and skin or GI T cell repertoires showed limited TRB overlap.

This table comes from immunoSEQ multiplex PCR, and its TCRdb copy is limited to in-frame clones, with some not included. The repertoire consists of approximately 2,800 clones, with over 70% occurring once and the leading ten covering 20% to 25%. Trimming removed 4 bases from V and 0 bases from J; junction bases left unmatched: 4. Germline assignment: CDR1 SGHRS and CDR2 YFSETQ. The CDR3 covers 14 residues. As to this clone: What it binds is unknown.

The chain has TRBV5-1 and TRBJ2-7; 7 bases align to TRBD2. The material sequenced was PBMCs. The clonotype was recovered from a man younger than 40 with a blood cancer, CMV-positive, and with a related stem cell donor. CDR3 loop: CASSGSGGSYEQYF. CDR3 nucleotides: TGCGCCAGCAGCGGATCGGGAGGCTCCTACGAGCAGTACTTC.